The T cell receptor (beta chain) described here comes from a study of blood T cell repertoires in COVID-19. The wider study: PBMCs, B-cell-depleted T cells, or T cells were the source of the cDNA or gDNA that made up the material.

Per the original methods: Nucleated cell counts were estimated from reference gene primer amplification. Generated by immunoSEQ multiplex PCR, the TCRdb table keeps only in-frame clones and is missing some. Clonal size and the V and J genes are those of that table, whereas D and trimming came from the DNA. The table lists roughly 280,000 clones, 83% of them singletons, with about 4.5% in the top ten. With V trimmed by 4 bases and J by 8 bases, 3 bases remained unmatched. CDR1 and CDR2 (germline): SGDLS, YYNGEE. This CDR3 has 14 residues. What was sequenced was peripheral blood. The gene calls are TRBV9 and TRBJ1-6, with 10 bases that match TRBD1. The sequence was collected from a man in his 60s who had recovered from COVID-19. Here the CDR3 DNA reads TGTGCCAGCAGCTTGGGGACAGGGGATTCACCCCTCCACTTT. Residues: CASSLGTGDSPLHF.